The rows below give T cell receptor beta chains drawn from one sample of a study of blood T cell repertoires in COVID-19. Only in-frame clones appear in the TCRdb table, and some are missing; sequencing was by immunoSEQ multiplex PCR. The sample consists of 130,000 or so clones, just under 80% of them appearing once. The sample comprised peripheral blood. The receptors shown here come from a man in his sixties with active or convalescent COVID-19. CDR3s include the opening cysteine and the closing phenylalanine or tryptophan. Each record gives: D gene, V gene, J gene, clone size, CDR3 DNA, CDR3 protein. A D gene is named only where the DNA matches it firmly. Some rows mark clone size as missing; the rest say once, few, many or name a class of expanded clone.

d_gene: -; v_gene: TRBV20-1; j_gene: TRBJ2-6; abundance: once; CDR3nt: TGCAGTGCTAGTCGGGGTTCTGGGGCCAACGTCCTGACTTTC; CDR3aa: CSASRGSGANVLTF
d_gene: -; v_gene: TRBV2; j_gene: TRBJ2-7; abundance: -; CDR3nt: TGTGCCAGCACAGTTTCCTACGAGCAGTACTTC; CDR3aa: CASTVSYEQYF
d_gene: -; v_gene: TRBV19; j_gene: TRBJ2-6; abundance: once; CDR3nt: TGTGCCAGTAGTATCCGGAGCTCTGGGGCCAACGTCCTGACTTTC; CDR3aa: CASSIRSSGANVLTF
d_gene: -; v_gene: TRBV11-3; j_gene: TRBJ1-2; abundance: -; CDR3nt: TGTGCCAGCAGCTCGCCGGGGGGAGAAGGCTACACCTTC; CDR3aa: CASSSPGGEGYTF
d_gene: TRBD2; v_gene: TRBV5-4; j_gene: TRBJ2-1; abundance: -; CDR3nt: TGTGCCAGCAGCCCTGTCGGGACTAGCAACAATGAGCAGTTCTTC; CDR3aa: CASSPVGTSNNEQFF
d_gene: TRBD1; v_gene: TRBV19; j_gene: TRBJ2-3; abundance: -; CDR3nt: TGTGCCAGTAGTTCCGGGACAGGGGTAACAGATACGCAGTATTTT; CDR3aa: CASSSGTGVTDTQYF
d_gene: -; v_gene: TRBV12-3/TRBV12-4; j_gene: TRBJ2-5; abundance: -; CDR3nt: TGTGCCAGCAGCACTAGTGGGCGAGAGACCCAGTACTTC; CDR3aa: CASSTSGRETQYF
d_gene: -; v_gene: TRBV7-9; j_gene: TRBJ1-5; abundance: -; CDR3nt: TGTGCCAGCAGCTCGACAGATTATAGCAATCAGCCCCAGCATTTT; CDR3aa: CASSSTDYSNQPQHF
d_gene: -; v_gene: TRBV6-5; j_gene: TRBJ1-5; abundance: -; CDR3nt: TGTGCCAGCAGCCAGACTTATAGCAATCAGCCCCAGCATTTT; CDR3aa: CASSQTYSNQPQHF
d_gene: -; v_gene: TRBV15; j_gene: TRBJ2-2; abundance: -; CDR3nt: TGTGCCACCAGCAGTGAACAGATTAACACCGGGGAGCTGTTTTTT; CDR3aa: CATSSEQINTGELFF
d_gene: TRBD1; v_gene: TRBV6-2/TRBV6-3; j_gene: TRBJ1-2; abundance: -; CDR3nt: TGTGCCAGCAACCCAGGGGGCCTGGGGTATGGCTACACCTTC; CDR3aa: CASNPGGLGYGYTF
d_gene: -; v_gene: TRBV7-3; j_gene: TRBJ2-3; abundance: -; CDR3nt: TGTGCCAGCAGCTTAATTAGCGGCACAGATACGCAGTATTTT; CDR3aa: CASSLISGTDTQYF
d_gene: -; v_gene: TRBV5-6; j_gene: TRBJ1-2; abundance: -; CDR3nt: TGTGCCAGCAGCTTGCCAGGGGCGAGCTATGGCTACACCTTC; CDR3aa: CASSLPGASYGYTF
d_gene: TRBD1; v_gene: TRBV6-2/TRBV6-3; j_gene: TRBJ1-6; abundance: -; CDR3nt: TGTGCCAGCAGTGCGGCCGGGACAGGGGTTGCACCCCTCCACTTT; CDR3aa: CASSAAGTGVAPLHF
d_gene: TRBD2; v_gene: TRBV4-1; j_gene: TRBJ2-7; abundance: -; CDR3nt: TGCGCCAGCAGCCCCGGTGGAGCTAGCGGGGTTTCCTACGAGCAGTACTTC; CDR3aa: CASSPGGASGVSYEQYF
d_gene: TRBD2; v_gene: TRBV4-2; j_gene: TRBJ2-3; abundance: -; CDR3nt: TGTGCCAGCAGCCAAGGGCGGGCTAGCGGGAACACAGATACGCAGTATTTT; CDR3aa: CASSQGRASGNTDTQYF
d_gene: -; v_gene: TRBV21-1; j_gene: TRBJ2-2; abundance: -; CDR3nt: TGTGCCAGCAGCAAGGCAGTATCGAACACCGGGGAGCTGTTTTTT; CDR3aa: CASSKAVSNTGELFF
d_gene: TRBD2; v_gene: TRBV6-5; j_gene: TRBJ2-7; abundance: -; CDR3nt: TGTGCCAGCCGCGGGAGCGGAGGGGAGCAGTACTTC; CDR3aa: CASRGSGGEQYF
d_gene: -; v_gene: TRBV29-1; j_gene: TRBJ2-7; abundance: -; CDR3nt: TGCAGCGTTGAAGATAGCCACGAGCAGTACTTC; CDR3aa: CSVEDSHEQYF
d_gene: TRBD1; v_gene: TRBV28; j_gene: TRBJ1-2; abundance: few; CDR3nt: TGTGCCAGCTCGAGGCCAGGGACAGGGTCCTATGGCTACACCTTC; CDR3aa: CASSRPGTGSYGYTF
d_gene: TRBD2; v_gene: TRBV2; j_gene: TRBJ2-1; abundance: -; CDR3nt: TGTGCCAGCAGTGCGCGGCAGGGACAAGCGGGAGGCAATGAGCAGTTCTTC; CDR3aa: CASSARQGQAGGNEQFF
d_gene: -; v_gene: TRBV7-8; j_gene: TRBJ2-3; abundance: -; CDR3nt: TGTGCCAGCAGCCCTAGGATTTTGACAGATACGCAGTATTTT; CDR3aa: CASSPRILTDTQYF
d_gene: -; v_gene: TRBV28; j_gene: TRBJ2-7; abundance: -; CDR3nt: TGTGCCAGCAGTTTAACAGGTTCCTACGAGCAGTACTTC; CDR3aa: CASSLTGSYEQYF
d_gene: TRBD1; v_gene: TRBV5-6; j_gene: TRBJ1-5; abundance: -; CDR3nt: TGTGCCAGCAGCTCCGGGACAGGGTCGCCCTATCAGCCCCAGCATTTT; CDR3aa: CASSSGTGSPYQPQHF
d_gene: -; v_gene: TRBV6-5; j_gene: TRBJ2-1; abundance: -; CDR3nt: TGTGCCAGCAGATCCAGACAGGAGCAGTTCTTC; CDR3aa: CASRSRQEQFF
d_gene: -; v_gene: TRBV9; j_gene: TRBJ2-3; abundance: -; CDR3nt: TGTGCCAGCAGCGTATCAGCGCGAGCAGATACGCAGTATTTT; CDR3aa: CASSVSARADTQYF
d_gene: -; v_gene: TRBV9; j_gene: TRBJ2-7; abundance: -; CDR3nt: TGTGCCAGCAGCCCCCGCACAGGGCAACGGAGCGAGCAGTACTTC; CDR3aa: CASSPRTGQRSEQYF
d_gene: TRBD1; v_gene: TRBV6-5; j_gene: TRBJ2-7; abundance: -; CDR3nt: TGTGCCAGCAGTTCTCAGACAGGGGGCGCGACCTACGAGCAGTACTTC; CDR3aa: CASSSQTGGATYEQYF
d_gene: TRBD1; v_gene: TRBV25-1; j_gene: TRBJ1-1; abundance: -; CDR3nt: TGTGCCAGCAGTGAATTTAGGGCAGGGGGTAGGAACACTGAAGCTTTCTTT; CDR3aa: CASSEFRAGGRNTEAFF
d_gene: -; v_gene: TRBV30; j_gene: TRBJ2-1; abundance: -; CDR3nt: TGTGCCTGGAGTGTATTAGCGAACCTCAATGAGCAGTTCTTC; CDR3aa: CAWSVLANLNEQFF
d_gene: TRBD2; v_gene: TRBV11-3; j_gene: TRBJ2-1; abundance: -; CDR3nt: TGTGCCAGCAGCTTGTCGGGACTAGCCTACAATGAGCAGTTCTTC; CDR3aa: CASSLSGLAYNEQFF
d_gene: TRBD2; v_gene: TRBV6-5; j_gene: TRBJ2-3; abundance: -; CDR3nt: TGTGCCAGCAGTCCAGCGGGAGGTACGGCAGATACGCAGTATTTT; CDR3aa: CASSPAGGTADTQYF
d_gene: TRBD1; v_gene: TRBV7-2; j_gene: TRBJ1-3; abundance: -; CDR3nt: TGTGCCAGCAGCTTATTGGGCGGACAGGGGGACACCATATATTTT; CDR3aa: CASSLLGGQGDTIYF
d_gene: -; v_gene: TRBV18; j_gene: TRBJ1-2; abundance: -; CDR3nt: TGTGCCAGCTCACCACCAGACAGTCGCTACACCTTC; CDR3aa: CASSPPDSRYTF
d_gene: -; v_gene: TRBV5-1; j_gene: TRBJ2-7; abundance: -; CDR3nt: TGCGCCTCCCGGGACTCCGCCTACGAGCAGTACTTC; CDR3aa: CASRDSAYEQYF
d_gene: TRBD2; v_gene: TRBV6-2/TRBV6-3; j_gene: TRBJ2-7; abundance: few; CDR3nt: TGTGCCAGCAGTTACCTTTTTGGCGGGGGACTCTACGAGCAGTACTTC; CDR3aa: CASSYLFGGGLYEQYF
d_gene: TRBD2; v_gene: TRBV7-2; j_gene: TRBJ2-3; abundance: -; CDR3nt: TGTGCCAGCAGCTTTCAGTCCGGCGGGAGGGGAGCCACAGATACGCAGTATTTT; CDR3aa: CASSFQSGGRGATDTQYF
d_gene: -; v_gene: TRBV27; j_gene: TRBJ1-2; abundance: -; CDR3nt: TGTGCCAGCAGTTTATCTCGGAGTACAGGGAGCTATGGCTACACCTTC; CDR3aa: CASSLSRSTGSYGYTF
d_gene: -; v_gene: TRBV28; j_gene: TRBJ2-3; abundance: -; CDR3nt: TGTGCCAGCAGTTTACCCGGCGACAGAGATACGCAGTATTTT; CDR3aa: CASSLPGDRDTQYF
d_gene: TRBD2; v_gene: TRBV7-9; j_gene: TRBJ2-3; abundance: -; CDR3nt: TGTGCCAGCAGCTTAGCGGGGACTAGCGGGCCCTGGGATACGCAGTATTTT; CDR3aa: CASSLAGTSGPWDTQYF
d_gene: -; v_gene: TRBV6-2/TRBV6-3; j_gene: TRBJ2-5; abundance: -; CDR3nt: TGTGCCAGCAGTTACTCCGGGTGGGCCCAGTACTTC; CDR3aa: CASSYSGWAQYF
d_gene: -; v_gene: TRBV18; j_gene: TRBJ2-5; abundance: -; CDR3nt: TGTGCCAGCTCACCCCGACAGCAAGAGACCCAGTACTTC; CDR3aa: CASSPRQQETQYF
d_gene: -; v_gene: TRBV7-8; j_gene: TRBJ2-7; abundance: -; CDR3nt: TGTGCCAGCAGCTCTTACGACAGTCAGCAGTACTTC; CDR3aa: CASSSYDSQQYF
d_gene: -; v_gene: TRBV5-6; j_gene: TRBJ2-1; abundance: -; CDR3nt: TGTGCCAGCAACCCCAGGGGCAGGTACAATGAGCAGTTCTTC; CDR3aa: CASNPRGRYNEQFF
d_gene: TRBD2; v_gene: TRBV7-6; j_gene: TRBJ2-3; abundance: -; CDR3nt: TGTGCCAGCAGCTTAGTGGGGGGCATCTTAGCGGGAGGGAGCACAGATACGCAGTATTTT; CDR3aa: CASSLVGGILAGGSTDTQYF
d_gene: -; v_gene: TRBV4-1; j_gene: TRBJ2-1; abundance: -; CDR3nt: TGCGCCAGCAGCCATCGAGGTTATGAGCAGTTCTTC; CDR3aa: CASSHRGYEQFF
d_gene: TRBD2; v_gene: TRBV29-1; j_gene: TRBJ2-7; abundance: -; CDR3nt: TGCAGCGTTAGGACTAGCGGGGGCTCCTACGAGCAGTACTTC; CDR3aa: CSVRTSGGSYEQYF
d_gene: -; v_gene: TRBV18; j_gene: TRBJ1-1; abundance: -; CDR3nt: TGTGCCAGCTCCCCCTTTGGGAGGGGCCCGAACACTGAAGCTTTCTTT; CDR3aa: CASSPFGRGPNTEAFF
d_gene: -; v_gene: TRBV19; j_gene: TRBJ2-1; abundance: -; CDR3nt: TGTGCCAGTAAGAAGGCGGGAACACGTGCTACTCGGGGTGAGCAGTTCTTC; CDR3aa: CASKKAGTRATRGEQFF
d_gene: TRBD2; v_gene: TRBV4-1; j_gene: TRBJ2-3; abundance: -; CDR3nt: TGCGCCAGCAGCCACCACTTAGCGGGGAAGAGCACAGATACGCAGTATTTT; CDR3aa: CASSHHLAGKSTDTQYF